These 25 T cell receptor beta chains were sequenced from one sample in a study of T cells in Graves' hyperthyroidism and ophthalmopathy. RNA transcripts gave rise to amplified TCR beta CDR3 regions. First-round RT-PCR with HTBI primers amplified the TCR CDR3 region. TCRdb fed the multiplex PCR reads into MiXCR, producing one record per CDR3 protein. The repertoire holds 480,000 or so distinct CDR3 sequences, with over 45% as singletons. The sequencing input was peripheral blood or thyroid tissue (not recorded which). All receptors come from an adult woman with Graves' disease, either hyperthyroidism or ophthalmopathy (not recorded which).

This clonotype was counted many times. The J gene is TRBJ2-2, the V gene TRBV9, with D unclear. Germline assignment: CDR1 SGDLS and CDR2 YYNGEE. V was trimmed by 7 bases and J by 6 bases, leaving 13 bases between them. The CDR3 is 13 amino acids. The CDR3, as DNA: TGTGCCAGCTCCAAGCCCGGGCCCGGGGAGCTGTTTTTT. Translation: CASSKPGPGELFF.

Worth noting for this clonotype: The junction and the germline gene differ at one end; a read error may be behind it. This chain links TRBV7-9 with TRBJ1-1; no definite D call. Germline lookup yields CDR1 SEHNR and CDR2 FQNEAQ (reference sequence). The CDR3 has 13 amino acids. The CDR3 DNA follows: TGTGCCCGCAGCCCAAACATGAACACTGAAGCTTTCTTT. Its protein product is CARSPNMNTEAFF.

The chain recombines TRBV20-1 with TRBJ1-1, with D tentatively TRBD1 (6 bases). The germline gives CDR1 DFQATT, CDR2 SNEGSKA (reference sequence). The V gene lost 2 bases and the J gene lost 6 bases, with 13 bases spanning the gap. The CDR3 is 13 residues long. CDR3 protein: CSARWRGRAEAFF. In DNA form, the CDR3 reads TGCAGTGCTAGATGGAGGGGGAGAGCTGAAGCTTTCTTT.

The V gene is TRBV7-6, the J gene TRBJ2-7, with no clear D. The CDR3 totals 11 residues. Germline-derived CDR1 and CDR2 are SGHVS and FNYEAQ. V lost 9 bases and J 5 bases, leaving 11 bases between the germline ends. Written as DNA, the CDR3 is TGTGCCAGTAGTATTAGCCACGAGCAGTACTTC. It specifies CASSISHEQYF.

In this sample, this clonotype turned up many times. For the CDR3, the DNA is TGTGCCACCAGCAGAGGTCCGGAGCGAGGAAACACCATATATTTT. Amino acid sequence: CATSRGPERGNTIYF. This chain uses TRBV15 with TRBJ1-3; D gene unclear. The V gene lost 1 base and the J gene lost 4 bases, with 11 bases spanning the gap. This CDR3 is 15 amino acids long. The germline CDR1 and CDR2 sequences are LNHNV and YYDKDF (reference sequence).

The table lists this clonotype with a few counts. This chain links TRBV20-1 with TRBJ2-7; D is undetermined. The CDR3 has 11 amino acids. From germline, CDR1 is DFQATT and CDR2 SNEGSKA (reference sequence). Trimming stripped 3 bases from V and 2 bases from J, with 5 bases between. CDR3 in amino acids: CSASFPYEQYF. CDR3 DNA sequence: TGCAGTGCTAGCTTCCCCTACGAGCAGTACTTC.

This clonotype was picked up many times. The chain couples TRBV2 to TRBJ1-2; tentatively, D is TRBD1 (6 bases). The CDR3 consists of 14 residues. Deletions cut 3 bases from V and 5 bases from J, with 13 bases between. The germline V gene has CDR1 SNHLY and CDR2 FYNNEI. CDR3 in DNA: TGTGCCAGCAGTGATACGGACAGCCGGTATGGCTACACCTTC. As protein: CASSDTDSRYGYTF.

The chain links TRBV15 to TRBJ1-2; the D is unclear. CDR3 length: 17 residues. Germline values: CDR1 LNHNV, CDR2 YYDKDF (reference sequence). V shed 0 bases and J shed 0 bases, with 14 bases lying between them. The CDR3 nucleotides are TGTGCCACCAGCAGAGATTACGAGAGGATTACTAACTATGGCTACACCTTC. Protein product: CATSRDYERITNYGYTF.

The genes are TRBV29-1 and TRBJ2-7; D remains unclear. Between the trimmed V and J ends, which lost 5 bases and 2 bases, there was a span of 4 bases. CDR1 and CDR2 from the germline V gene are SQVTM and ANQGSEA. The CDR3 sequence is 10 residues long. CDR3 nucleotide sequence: TGCAGCGTTATAACCTACGAGCAGTACTTC. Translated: CSVITYEQYF.

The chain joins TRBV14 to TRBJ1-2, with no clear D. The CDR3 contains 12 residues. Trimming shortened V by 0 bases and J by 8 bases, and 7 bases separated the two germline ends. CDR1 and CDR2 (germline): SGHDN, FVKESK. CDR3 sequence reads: CASSQDFRGYTF. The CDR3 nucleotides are TGTGCCAGCAGCCAAGATTTCCGCGGCTACACCTTC.

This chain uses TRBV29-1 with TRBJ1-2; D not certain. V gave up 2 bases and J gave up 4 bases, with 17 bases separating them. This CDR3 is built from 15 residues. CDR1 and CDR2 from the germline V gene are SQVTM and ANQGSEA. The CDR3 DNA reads TGCAGCGTTGAATGGAAAGACATCTGGGCCTATGGCTACACCTTC. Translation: CSVEWKDIWAYGYTF.

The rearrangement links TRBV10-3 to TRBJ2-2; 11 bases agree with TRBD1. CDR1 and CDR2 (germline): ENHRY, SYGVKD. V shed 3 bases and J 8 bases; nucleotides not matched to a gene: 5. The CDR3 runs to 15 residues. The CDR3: CAISDGTGGPGELFF. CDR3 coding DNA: TGTGCCATCAGTGACGGGACAGGGGGACCTGGGGAGCTGTTTTTT.

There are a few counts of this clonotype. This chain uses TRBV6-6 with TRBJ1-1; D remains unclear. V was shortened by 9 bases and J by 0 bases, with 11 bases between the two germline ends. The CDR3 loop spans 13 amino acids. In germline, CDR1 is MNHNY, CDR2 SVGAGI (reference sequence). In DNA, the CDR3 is TGTGCCAGTCGAGGACCGATGAACACTGAAGCTTTCTTT. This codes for CASRGPMNTEAFF.

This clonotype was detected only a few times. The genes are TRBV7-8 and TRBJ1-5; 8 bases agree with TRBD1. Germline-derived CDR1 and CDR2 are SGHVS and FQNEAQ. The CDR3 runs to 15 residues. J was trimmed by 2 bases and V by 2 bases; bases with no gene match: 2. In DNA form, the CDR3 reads TGTGCCAGCAGCTTACAACAGGGGGGCAATCAGCCCCAGCATTTT. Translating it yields CASSLQQGGNQPQHF.

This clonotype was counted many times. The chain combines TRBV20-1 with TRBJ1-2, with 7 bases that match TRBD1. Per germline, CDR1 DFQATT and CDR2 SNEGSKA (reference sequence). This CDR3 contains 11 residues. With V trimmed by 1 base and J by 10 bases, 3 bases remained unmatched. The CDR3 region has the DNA TGCAGTGCTAGAGGGGACAGAGTCTACACCTTC. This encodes CSARGDRVYTF.

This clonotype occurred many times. In DNA form, the CDR3 reads TGCGCCAGCAGTGGACAGGGAAGATCACCCCTCCACTTT. Encoded protein: CASSGQGRSPLHF. The V call is TRBV10-2, the J call TRBJ1-6; TRBD1 aligns across 7 bases. Germline V CDR1 and CDR2: WSHSY, SAAADI. The CDR3 sequence is 13 residues long. Trimming took 4 bases from V and 10 from J; bases not matched to a gene: 4.

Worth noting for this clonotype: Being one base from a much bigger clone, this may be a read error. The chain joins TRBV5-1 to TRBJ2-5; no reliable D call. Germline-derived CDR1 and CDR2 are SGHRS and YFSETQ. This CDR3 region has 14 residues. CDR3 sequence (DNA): TGTGCCAGCAGCTTATTAGCTTCGGGAGAGACCCAGTACTTC. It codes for CASSLLASGETQYF.

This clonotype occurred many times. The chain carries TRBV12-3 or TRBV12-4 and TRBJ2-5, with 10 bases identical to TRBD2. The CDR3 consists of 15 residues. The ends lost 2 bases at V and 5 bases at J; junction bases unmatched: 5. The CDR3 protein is CASSLIAGGWETQYF. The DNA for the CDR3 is TGTGCCAGCAGTTTAATAGCGGGAGGCTGGGAGACCCAGTACTTC.

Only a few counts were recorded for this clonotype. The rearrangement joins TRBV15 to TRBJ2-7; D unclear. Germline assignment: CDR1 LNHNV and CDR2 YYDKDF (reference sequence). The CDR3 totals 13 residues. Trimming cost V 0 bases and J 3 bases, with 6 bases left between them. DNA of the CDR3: TGTGCCACCAGCAGAGAGGCGGTCTACGAGCAGTACTTC. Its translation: CATSREAVYEQYF. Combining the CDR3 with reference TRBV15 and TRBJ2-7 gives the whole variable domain DAMVIQNPRYQVTQFGKPVTLSCSQTLNHNVMYWYQQKSSQAPKLLFHYYDKDFNNEADTPDNFQSRRPNTSFCFLDIRSPGLGDTAMYLCATSREAVYEQYFGPGTRLTVT.

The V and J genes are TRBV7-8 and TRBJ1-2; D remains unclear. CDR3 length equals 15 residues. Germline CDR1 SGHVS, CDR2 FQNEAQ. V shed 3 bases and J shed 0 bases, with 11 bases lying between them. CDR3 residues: CASSLVGGTNYGYTF. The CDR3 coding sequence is TGTGCCAGCAGCTTGGTGGGAGGGACTAACTATGGCTACACCTTC.

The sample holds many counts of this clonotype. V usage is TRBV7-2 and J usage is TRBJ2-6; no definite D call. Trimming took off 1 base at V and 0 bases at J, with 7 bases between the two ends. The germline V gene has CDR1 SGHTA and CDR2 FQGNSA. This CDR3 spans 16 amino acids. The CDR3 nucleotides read TGTGCCAGCAGCTTAGTGGGGAACTCTGGGGCCAACGTCCTGACTTTC. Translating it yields CASSLVGNSGANVLTF.

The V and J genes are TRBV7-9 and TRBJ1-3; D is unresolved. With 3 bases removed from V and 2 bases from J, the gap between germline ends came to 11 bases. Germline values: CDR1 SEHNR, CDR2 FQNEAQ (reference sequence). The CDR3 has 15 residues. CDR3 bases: TGTGCCAGCAGCTTCGGGGTAGCGCCTGGAAACACCATATATTTT. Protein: CASSFGVAPGNTIYF.

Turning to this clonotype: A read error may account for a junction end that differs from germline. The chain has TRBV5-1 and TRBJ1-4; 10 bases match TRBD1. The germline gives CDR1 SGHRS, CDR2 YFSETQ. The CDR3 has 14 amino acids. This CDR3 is CASSRGQGREKLFF. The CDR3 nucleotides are TGTGCCAGCAGCCGGGGACAGGGGAGAGAAAAACTGTTTTTT.

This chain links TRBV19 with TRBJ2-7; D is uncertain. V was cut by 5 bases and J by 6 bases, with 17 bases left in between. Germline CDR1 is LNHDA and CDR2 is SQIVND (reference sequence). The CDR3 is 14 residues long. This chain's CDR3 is CASSPQVGLSEQYF. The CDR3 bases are TGTGCCAGTAGTCCGCAGGTGGGCCTGAGCGAGCAGTACTTC.

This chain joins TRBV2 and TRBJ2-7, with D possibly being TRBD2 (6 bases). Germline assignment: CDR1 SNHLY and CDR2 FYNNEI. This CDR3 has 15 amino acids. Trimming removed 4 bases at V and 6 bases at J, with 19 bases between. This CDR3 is CASSGERLVGVEQYF. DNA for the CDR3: TGTGCCAGCAGTGGGGAAAGACTAGTCGGGGTCGAGCAGTACTTC.